A single sample is the source of the 20 T cell receptor beta chains below, sequenced in a study of blood T cells in healthy people across ages. The authors ran a second PCR of roughly 6 to 11 cycles using a sample-barcoded 5' primer and a J-beta primer mix. One entry per CDR3 protein, called by TCRdb with MiXCR from the 5' RACE reads. The table shows some 900,000 distinct CDR3 sequences, with around 48% occurring only once. Sequenced: blood. The receptors come from a young man in good health.

The CDR3 is CASSLSESSYNEQYF. CDR3 sequence (DNA): TGCGCCAGCAGCCTGAGCGAGAGCTCCTACAATGAGCAGTACTTC. This sequence joins TRBV5-1 and TRBJ2-4; D is ambiguous. V lost 4 bases to trimming and J lost 13 bases, with 24 bases between them. The CDR3 has 15 residues. Germline CDR1 is SGHRS and CDR2 is YFSETQ.

This clonotype was observed many times. The rearrangement joins TRBV27 to TRBJ1-6; no definite D call. CDR1 is MNHEY and CDR2 is SMNVEV in the germline V gene (reference sequence). V lost 3 bases, J lost 6 bases, and 9 bases lay in between. The CDR3 extends over 14 amino acids. The CDR3 DNA follows: TGTGCCAGCAGTTTTCGGGCCGCTAATTCACCCCTCCACTTT. Translation gives CASSFRAANSPLHF.

The chain combines TRBV28 with TRBJ2-5, with TRBD2 matching over 7 bases. The CDR3 length is 15 residues. Germline V CDR1 and CDR2: MDHEN, SYDVKM. V lost 6 bases to trimming and J lost 1 base; unmatched junction nucleotides: 8. CDR3 in DNA: TGTGCCAGCAGCCCGGGGGGTAGCCTCCAAGAGACCCAGTACTTC. This sequence encodes CASSPGGSLQETQYF. Full variable domain (remainder filled in from reference TRBV28 and TRBJ2-5): DVKVTQSSRYLVKRTGEKVFLECVQDMDHENMFWYRQDPGLGLRLIYFSYDVKMKEKGDIPEGYSVSREKKERFSLILESASTNQTSMYLCASSPGGSLQETQYFGPGTRLLVL.

Here the CDR3 DNA reads TGTGCCAGCAGCCCTTCGAGGACACGCACAGATACGCAGTATTTT. It specifies CASSPSRTRTDTQYF. The chain couples TRBV7-3 to TRBJ2-3; D is perhaps TRBD1 (5 bases). This CDR3 is 15 amino acids long. V was clipped by 5 bases and J by 1 base, with 13 bases between them. CDR1 and CDR2 (germline): SGHTA, FQGTGA. Full variable domain (outside the CDR3, taken from reference TRBV7-3 and TRBJ2-3): GAGVSQTPSNKVTEKGKYVELRCDPISGHTALYWYRQSLGQGPEFLIYFQGTGAADDSGLPNDRFFAVRPEGSVSTLKIQRTERGDSAVYLCASSPSRTRTDTQYFGPGTRLTVL.

In this sample, this clonotype turned up a few times. The chain links TRBV20-1 to TRBJ2-1, with D possibly being TRBD1 (5 bases). Germline V gene lookup returns CDR1 DFQATT and CDR2 SNEGSKA (reference sequence). This CDR3 contains 13 residues. The V end was cut by 7 bases, the J end by 0 bases, with 10 bases between. Here the CDR3 reads CSGTRLSYNEQFF. The CDR3 DNA follows: TGCAGTGGGACACGTCTCTCCTACAATGAGCAGTTCTTC.

This clonotype has a handful of counts. V is TRBV10-3 and J is TRBJ2-5, with 7 bases matching TRBD2. The J call may be wrong; the DNA end is better matched by TRBJ2-7. The CDR3 runs 13 residues. Germline lookup yields CDR1 ENHRY and CDR2 SYGVKD. The CDR3 loop reads CAIRGEGGNEQYF. The CDR3 coding sequence is TGTGCCATCCGGGGGGAAGGAGGGAACGAGCAGTACTTC.

A few counts support this clonotype. The chain joins TRBV7-8 to TRBJ2-7; D may be TRBD1 (5 bases). The length of the CDR3 is 16 residues. Between the trimmed V and J ends, which lost 4 bases and 1 base, there was a span of 17 bases. Germline V gene lookup returns CDR1 SGHVS and CDR2 FQNEAQ. This CDR3 reads CASSSPQGIGSYEQYF. In DNA form, the CDR3 reads TGTGCCAGCAGCTCCCCGCAGGGCATCGGTTCCTACGAGCAGTACTTC. Supplemented by reference TRBV7-8 and TRBJ2-7, the full variable domain reads GAGVSQSPRYKVAKRGQDVALRCDPISGHVSLFWYQQALGQGPEFLTYFQNEAQLDKSGLPSDRFFAERPEGSVSTLKIQRTQQEDSAVYLCASSSPQGIGSYEQYFGPGTRLTVT.

The chain combines TRBV6-1 with TRBJ2-2, with D perhaps TRBD1 or TRBD2 (6 bases each). The CDR3 is made up of 15 amino acids. Germline CDR1 reads MNHNS; CDR2 reads SASEGT. V lost 2 bases and J 7 bases, leaving 14 bases between the germline ends. The CDR3 region is CASSELGGEGGELFF. As DNA, the CDR3 is TGTGCCAGCAGTGAATTGGGGGGCGAAGGCGGGGAGCTGTTTTTT.

V is TRBV27 and J is TRBJ1-5, with 10 bases lining up with TRBD1. The CDR3 is 16 amino acids. V dropped 4 bases and J dropped 4; count of bases not matched to a gene: 7. Germline CDR1 is MNHEY and CDR2 is SMNVEV (reference sequence). For the CDR3, the DNA is TGTGCCAGCAGTTCGGACCGGGACAGGGGAAATCAGCCCCAGCATTTT. Amino acid sequence: CASSSDRDRGNQPQHF.

This clonotype was counted only a few times. The gene calls are TRBV20-1 and TRBJ2-3; D may correspond to TRBD1 or TRBD2 (5 bases each). The V end lost 8 bases, the J end lost 0 bases, and 18 bases lay between the germline ends. The germline CDR1 and CDR2 sequences are DFQATT and SNEGSKA (reference sequence). The CDR3 totals 15 residues. DNA for the CDR3: TGCAGTTCAACCCGGGGCAGCACTAGCACAGATACGCAGTATTTT. As protein: CSSTRGSTSTDTQYF.

This CDR3 is CASSRPTGGPWEKLFF. CDR3 sequence (DNA): TGTGCCAGCAGCCGCCCGACAGGGGGCCCTTGGGAAAAACTGTTTTTT. The rearrangement links TRBV3-1 to TRBJ1-4; 10 positions agree with TRBD1. This CDR3 is built from 16 residues. Trimming took 4 bases from V and 8 from J; bases not matched to a gene: 10. CDR1 is LGHDT and CDR2 is YNNKEL in the germline V gene (reference sequence). The full variable domain, rest sourced from reference TRBV3-1 and TRBJ1-4, is DTAVSQTPKYLVTQMGNDKSIKCEQNLGHDTMYWYKQDSKKFLKIMFSYNNKELIINETVPNRFSPKSPDKAHLNLHINSLELGDSAVYFCASSRPTGGPWEKLFFGSGTQLSVL.

This clonotype was picked up one time. This chain connects TRBV20-1 to TRBJ1-1; the D is unclear. The V gene's germline CDR1 is DFQATT and CDR2 SNEGSKA (reference sequence). CDR3 length equals 12 residues. V was shortened by 6 bases and J by 5 bases, with 13 bases between the two germline ends. The CDR3 DNA sequence: TGCAGTGCGCCACGGGTTGGAACTGAAGCTTTCTTT. Translated: CSAPRVGTEAFF.

This chain uses TRBV13 with TRBJ2-7, with D unclear. Per germline, CDR1 PRHDT and CDR2 FYEKMQ (reference sequence). The CDR3 sequence is 14 residues long. V lost 0 bases and J 3 bases, leaving 9 bases between the germline ends. For the CDR3, the DNA is TGTGCCAGCAGCTTAGGTCGGGTGAACTACGAGCAGTACTTC. This codes for CASSLGRVNYEQYF.

This clonotype was seen a few times. V and J are TRBV12-3 or TRBV12-4 and TRBJ2-5; D perhaps matches TRBD1 (6 bases). The CDR3 spans 13 residues. The V end was cut by 7 bases, the J end by 2 bases, with 11 bases between. The CDR3 region is CASNRDTQETQYF. The CDR3 DNA reads TGTGCCAGCAACCGGGACACACAAGAGACCCAGTACTTC.

Concerning this clonotype: The germline gene is not matched at one end of the junction; a read error may be the cause. The chain carries TRBV27 and TRBJ2-5; 8 nucleotides match TRBD2. CDR3 size: 15 residues. Germline V CDR1 and CDR2: MNHEY, SMNVEV (reference sequence). The CDR3 DNA sequence: TGTGCCAGCAGCCGTAGCGGGGCGATCCAAGAGACTCAGTACTTC. As protein: CASSRSGAIQETQYF.

J is TRBJ2-4 and V is TRBV20-1; no clear D. Germline V gene sequence: CDR1 DFQATT, CDR2 SNEGSKA (reference sequence). Trimming removed 0 bases from V and 13 bases from J, with 10 bases in between. The CDR3 totals 11 residues. The CDR3 nucleotides read TGCAGTGCTAGAGAAGACAATGAGCAGTACTTC. Translating gives CSAREDNEQYF.

The chain uses TRBV20-1 and TRBJ2-3; 7 bases line up with TRBD2. CDR1 is DFQATT, CDR2 SNEGSKA, per germline (reference sequence). The CDR3 length is 14 residues. With 6 bases clipped from V and 2 bases from J, the junction kept 8 bases outside the gene matches. The CDR3: CSARRLAATDTQYF. The CDR3 DNA follows: TGCAGTGCCCGAAGGCTAGCGGCCACAGATACGCAGTATTTT.

The rearrangement joins TRBV6-2 or TRBV6-3 to TRBJ1-5; D gene unclear. Trimming took 3 bases from V and 4 from J, leaving 13 bases between them. Germline CDR1 is MNHEY and CDR2 is SVGEGT. The CDR3 is 15 amino acids. For the CDR3, the DNA is TGTGCCAGCAGTTATAATCATGGTCTTAATCAGCCCCAGCATTTT. Protein product: CASSYNHGLNQPQHF.

This clonotype showed up just a few times. The chain links TRBV3-1 to TRBJ2-3; the match to TRBD2 covers 8 bases. Germline CDR1 reads LGHDT; CDR2 reads YNNKEL (reference sequence). The CDR3 covers 14 residues. Trimming removed 4 bases from V and 9 bases from J; junction bases left unmatched: 9. DNA of the CDR3: TGTGCCAGCAGCCGAGAGACAAAGCGGGAGACGCAGTATTTT. Translating it yields CASSRETKRETQYF.

This rearrangement joins TRBV5-6 to TRBJ1-5, with D hard to call. Looked up from germline, CDR1 is SGHDT and CDR2 is YYEEEE. V gave up 1 base and J gave up 7 bases, with 12 bases separating them. CDR3 length equals 14 residues. The chain's CDR3 is CASSLSGLSQPQHF. CDR3 coding DNA: TGTGCCAGCAGCTTGTCGGGGTTGAGCCAGCCCCAGCATTTT.